The clone carrying this TCR beta chain has a handful of counts. Its matching antigen is unknown. Individual cDNA molecules received unique molecular identifiers during library preparation. A single record per CDR3 protein comes from TCRdb applying MiXCR to the 5' RACE reads. The table lists roughly 27,000 distinct CDR3 sequences, less than 10% of them singletons, with roughly 15% in the top ten. The CDR3 runs 14 residues. V lost 2 bases, J lost 1 base, and 8 bases lay in between. This sample was taken from a study of early T cells in non-severe SARS-CoV-2 infection. Overall study: With bulk RNA from unsorted whole blood as input, sequencing yielded unpaired chains.

General observations from the study: VDJdb matching skewed toward anti-spike CD8 responses, missing private and CD4 specificities.

This receptor was identified in an adult who was a healthcare worker with PCR-confirmed SARS-CoV-2 infection or an uninfected control (not recorded which). The V gene is TRBV12-3 or TRBV12-4, the J gene TRBJ1-1; D is undetermined. What was sequenced was whole blood. DNA for the CDR3: TGTGCCAGCAGTTTAAGACAATCGAACACTGAAGCTTTCTTT. Protein sequence: CASSLRQSNTEAFF.